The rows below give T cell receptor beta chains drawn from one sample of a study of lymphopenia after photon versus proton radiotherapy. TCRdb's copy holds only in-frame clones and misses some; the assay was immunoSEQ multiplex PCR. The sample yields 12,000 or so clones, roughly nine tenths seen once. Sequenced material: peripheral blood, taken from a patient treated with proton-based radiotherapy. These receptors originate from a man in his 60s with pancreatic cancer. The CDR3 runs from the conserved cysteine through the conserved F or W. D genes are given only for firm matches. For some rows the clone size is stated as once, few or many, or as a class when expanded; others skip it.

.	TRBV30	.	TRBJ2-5	CAWRDGLAETQYF	TGTGCCTGGAGGGACGGTTTAGCAGAGACCCAGTACTTC
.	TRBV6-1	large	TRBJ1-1	CASSGATEAFF	TGTGCCAGCAGTGGGGCCACTGAAGCTTTCTTT
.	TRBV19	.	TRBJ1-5	CASSRAGSNQPQHF	TGTGCCAGTAGTAGGGCGGGTAGCAATCAGCCCCAGCATTTT
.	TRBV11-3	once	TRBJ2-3	CASSLSGTSTDTQYF	TGTGCCAGCAGCCTGTCCGGGACTTCCACAGATACGCAGTATTTT
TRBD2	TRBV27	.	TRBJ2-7	CASSVTGTSSEQYF	TGTGCCAGCAGCGTGACCGGGACTAGCTCCGAGCAGTACTTC
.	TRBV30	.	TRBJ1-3	CAWAPGNTIYF	TGTGCCTGGGCCCCCGGAAACACCATATATTTT
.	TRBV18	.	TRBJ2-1	CASSPLPPNSYNEQFF	TGTGCCAGCTCACCACTCCCACCTAACTCCTACAATGAGCAGTTCTTC
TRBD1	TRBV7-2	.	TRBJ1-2	CASSSGQGTDYGYTF	TGTGCCAGCAGCTCTGGACAGGGGACTGACTATGGCTACACCTTC
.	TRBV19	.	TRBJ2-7	CARGRDFDKGEQYF	TGTGCCAGGGGGCGGGACTTCGATAAGGGCGAGCAGTACTTC
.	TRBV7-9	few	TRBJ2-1	CASGLEREQFF	TGTGCCAGCGGCCTCGAAAGGGAGCAGTTCTTC
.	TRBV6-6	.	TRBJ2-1	CASSYNGSPAYNEQFF	TGTGCCAGCAGTTACAACGGGAGCCCCGCCTACAATGAGCAGTTCTTC
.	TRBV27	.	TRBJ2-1	CASRVLSSYNEQFF	TGTGCCAGCAGAGTCCTGAGCTCCTACAATGAGCAGTTCTTC
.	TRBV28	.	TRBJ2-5	CASSFVGRETQYF	TGTGCCAGCAGTTTTGTGGGCCGTGAGACCCAGTACTTC
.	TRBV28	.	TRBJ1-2	CASSPPGLQPGYGYTF	TGTGCCAGCAGCCCCCCGGGACTTCAACCAGGCTATGGCTACACCTTC
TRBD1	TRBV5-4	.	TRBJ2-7	CASSATGLYEQYF	TGTGCCAGCAGCGCGACAGGGCTTTACGAGCAGTACTTC
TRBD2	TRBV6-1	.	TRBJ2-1	CASSGLAGEGEQFF	TGTGCCAGCAGTGGACTAGCGGGAGAAGGTGAGCAGTTCTTC
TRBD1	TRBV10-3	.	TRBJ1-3	CAISERTGGGNTIYF	TGTGCCATCAGTGAAAGGACAGGGGGCGGAAACACCATATATTTT
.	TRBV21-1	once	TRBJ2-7	CASSTTLTGARTQIQYEQYF	TGTGCCAGCAGCACCACTCTAACAGGGGCGCGGACCCAGATACAATACGAGCAGTACTTC
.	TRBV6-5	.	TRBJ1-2	CASSYSETYGYTF	TGTGCCAGCAGTTACTCGGAGACCTATGGCTACACCTTC
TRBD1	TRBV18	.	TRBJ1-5	CASSHGQAAPQHF	TGTGCCAGCTCACACGGACAGGCCGCGCCCCAGCATTTT
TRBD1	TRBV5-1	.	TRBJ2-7	CASSSRTGGHEQYF	TGCGCCAGCAGCTCCAGGACAGGGGGTCACGAGCAGTACTTC
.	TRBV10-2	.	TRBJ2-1	CASSEIAKGNEQFF	TGCGCCAGCAGTGAGATAGCTAAAGGAAATGAGCAGTTCTTC
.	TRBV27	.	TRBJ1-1	CASSLEGRSNTEAFF	TGTGCCAGCAGTTTAGAGGGACGATCGAACACTGAAGCTTTCTTT
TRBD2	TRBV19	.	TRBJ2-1	CASSIGTSGSNEQFF	TGTGCCAGTAGTATTGGGACTAGCGGGAGTAATGAGCAGTTCTTC
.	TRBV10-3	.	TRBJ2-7	CAISEGLLYEQYF	TGTGCCATCAGTGAGGGTCTGCTTTACGAGCAGTACTTC
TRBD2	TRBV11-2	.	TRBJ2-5	CASSVALAGGQETQYF	TGTGCCAGCAGCGTTGCTCTAGCGGGAGGGCAAGAGACCCAGTACTTC
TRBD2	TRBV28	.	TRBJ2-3	CASSDSTSGSTDTQYF	TGTGCCAGCAGCGACTCGACTAGCGGTAGCACAGATACGCAGTATTTT
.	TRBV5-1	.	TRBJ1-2	CASSLDGQGYGYTF	TGCGCCAGCAGCTTGGATGGGCAGGGCTATGGCTACACCTTC
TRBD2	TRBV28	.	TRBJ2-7	CASRDTSGSEQYF	TGTGCCAGCAGGGACACTAGCGGGAGTGAGCAGTACTTC
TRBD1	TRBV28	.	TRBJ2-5	CASSSGTGAETQYF	TGTGCCAGCAGTTCCGGGACAGGCGCAGAGACCCAGTACTTC
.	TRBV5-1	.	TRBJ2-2	CASSLFSGGNTGELFF	TGCGCCAGCAGCTTGTTTAGCGGAGGAAACACCGGGGAGCTGTTTTTT
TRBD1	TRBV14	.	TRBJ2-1	CASSFRGGLNEQFF	TGTGCCAGCAGCTTTAGAGGGGGCCTTAATGAGCAGTTCTTC
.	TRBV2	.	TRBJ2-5	CASSFQGGGETQYF	TGTGCCAGCAGTTTCCAGGGTGGTGGAGAGACCCAGTACTTC
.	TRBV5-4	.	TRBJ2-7	CASSKGGAYEQYF	TGTGCCAGCAGCAAGGGGGGGGCCTACGAGCAGTACTTC
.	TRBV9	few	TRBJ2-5	CASSVGSDPSWETQYF	TGTGCCAGCAGCGTGGGCAGCGACCCGTCCTGGGAGACCCAGTACTTC
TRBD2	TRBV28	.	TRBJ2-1	CASSLARTSGLRNEQFF	TGTGCCAGCAGTTTGGCGAGGACTAGCGGCCTAAGGAATGAGCAGTTCTTC
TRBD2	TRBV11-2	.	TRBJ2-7	CASSPGLAETFYEQYF	TGTGCCAGCAGCCCGGGACTAGCGGAGACATTCTACGAGCAGTACTTC
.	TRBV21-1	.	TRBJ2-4	CASGKGGGDSQNIQYF	TGTGCCAGCGGCAAAGGTGGTGGCGATAGCCAAAACATTCAGTACTTC
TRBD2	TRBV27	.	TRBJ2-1	CASSIGLAGAAEQFF	TGTGCCAGCAGTATCGGACTAGCGGGAGCCGCTGAGCAGTTCTTC
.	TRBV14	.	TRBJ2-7	CASSHGTYEQYF	TGTGCCAGCAGCCACGGTACCTACGAGCAGTACTTC
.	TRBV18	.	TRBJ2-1	CASSPQKGNNEQFF	TGTGCCAGCTCACCTCAGAAGGGGAACAATGAGCAGTTCTTC
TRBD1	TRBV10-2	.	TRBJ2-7	CASGQGVGEQYF	TGCGCCAGCGGACAGGGGGTTGGGGAGCAGTACTTC
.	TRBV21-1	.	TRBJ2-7	CASTAGTRTYEQYF	TGTGCCAGCACCGCCGGGACCCGGACATACGAGCAGTACTTC
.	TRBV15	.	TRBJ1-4	CATSRDPRGDEKLFF	TGTGCCACCAGCAGAGACCCGAGGGGGGATGAAAAACTGTTTTTT
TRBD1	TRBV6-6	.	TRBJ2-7	CASSPGQGANYEQYF	TGTGCCAGCAGTCCGGGACAGGGGGCAAACTACGAGCAGTACTTC
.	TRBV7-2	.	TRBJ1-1	CASSSGTRLNTEAFF	TGTGCCAGCAGCTCCGGGACACGACTGAACACTGAAGCTTTCTTT
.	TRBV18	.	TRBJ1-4	CASSLLDSGINEKLFF	TGTGCCAGCTCACTCTTGGACAGCGGGATTAATGAAAAACTGTTTTTT
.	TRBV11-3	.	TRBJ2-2	CASSLGLGPVLAFNTGELFF	TGTGCCAGCAGCTTAGGTCTAGGGCCTGTGCTAGCGTTTAACACCGGGGAGCTGTTTTTT
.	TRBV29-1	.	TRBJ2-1	CSVEGIASSEQFF	TGCAGCGTTGAGGGAATAGCAAGTAGTGAGCAGTTCTTC
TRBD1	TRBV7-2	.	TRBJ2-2	CASRLRDRGSPNTGELFF	TGTGCCAGCAGGCTCCGGGACAGGGGAAGCCCAAACACCGGGGAGCTGTTTTTT
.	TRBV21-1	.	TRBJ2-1	CASSTRAVGTSGSLKHNEQFF	TGTGCCAGCAGCACACGGGCCGTTGGGACTAGCGGGAGCCTAAAACACAATGAGCAGTTCTTC
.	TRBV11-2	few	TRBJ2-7	CASSWPGLLSEQYF	TGTGCCAGCAGCTGGCCGGGGCTACTGTCCGAGCAGTACTTC
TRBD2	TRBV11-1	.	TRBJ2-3	CASSHRLAGRQDTQYF	TGTGCCAGCAGCCACCGACTAGCGGGAAGGCAAGATACGCAGTATTTT